This T cell receptor beta chain came from a study of T cells in Graves' hyperthyroidism and ophthalmopathy. General study results and limits: Blood held most thyroid clonotypes expanded above 0.001 frequency.

This clonotype came up many times. Its specificity is not known. Researchers barred patients who had uncontrolled infection, other autoimmune disease, pregnancy or lactation. Amplification of TCR beta CDR3 regions used RNA as the template. HTBI primers were used for first-round RT-PCR of the TCR CDR3. TCRdb used MiXCR to reprocess the multiplex PCR reads, holding one entry per CDR3 protein. This sample has about 720,000 distinct CDR3 sequences; around 15% occur once, and the top ten carry approximately 8.4%. Sequences were obtained from blood. This receptor was identified in a man between 18 and 35 years old with Graves' hyperthyroidism.

The DNA of the CDR3 is TGTGCCAGCAGTGCCGACCTAGCGGGAGACATGAACACCGGGGAGCTGTTTTTT. It translates to CASSADLAGDMNTGELFF. The chain is built from TRBV6-1 and TRBJ2-2; 10 bases match TRBD2. The CDR3 sequence is 18 residues long. Per the germline V gene, CDR1 is MNHNS and CDR2 is SASEGT. V dropped 4 bases and J dropped 1; count of bases not matched to a gene: 9.